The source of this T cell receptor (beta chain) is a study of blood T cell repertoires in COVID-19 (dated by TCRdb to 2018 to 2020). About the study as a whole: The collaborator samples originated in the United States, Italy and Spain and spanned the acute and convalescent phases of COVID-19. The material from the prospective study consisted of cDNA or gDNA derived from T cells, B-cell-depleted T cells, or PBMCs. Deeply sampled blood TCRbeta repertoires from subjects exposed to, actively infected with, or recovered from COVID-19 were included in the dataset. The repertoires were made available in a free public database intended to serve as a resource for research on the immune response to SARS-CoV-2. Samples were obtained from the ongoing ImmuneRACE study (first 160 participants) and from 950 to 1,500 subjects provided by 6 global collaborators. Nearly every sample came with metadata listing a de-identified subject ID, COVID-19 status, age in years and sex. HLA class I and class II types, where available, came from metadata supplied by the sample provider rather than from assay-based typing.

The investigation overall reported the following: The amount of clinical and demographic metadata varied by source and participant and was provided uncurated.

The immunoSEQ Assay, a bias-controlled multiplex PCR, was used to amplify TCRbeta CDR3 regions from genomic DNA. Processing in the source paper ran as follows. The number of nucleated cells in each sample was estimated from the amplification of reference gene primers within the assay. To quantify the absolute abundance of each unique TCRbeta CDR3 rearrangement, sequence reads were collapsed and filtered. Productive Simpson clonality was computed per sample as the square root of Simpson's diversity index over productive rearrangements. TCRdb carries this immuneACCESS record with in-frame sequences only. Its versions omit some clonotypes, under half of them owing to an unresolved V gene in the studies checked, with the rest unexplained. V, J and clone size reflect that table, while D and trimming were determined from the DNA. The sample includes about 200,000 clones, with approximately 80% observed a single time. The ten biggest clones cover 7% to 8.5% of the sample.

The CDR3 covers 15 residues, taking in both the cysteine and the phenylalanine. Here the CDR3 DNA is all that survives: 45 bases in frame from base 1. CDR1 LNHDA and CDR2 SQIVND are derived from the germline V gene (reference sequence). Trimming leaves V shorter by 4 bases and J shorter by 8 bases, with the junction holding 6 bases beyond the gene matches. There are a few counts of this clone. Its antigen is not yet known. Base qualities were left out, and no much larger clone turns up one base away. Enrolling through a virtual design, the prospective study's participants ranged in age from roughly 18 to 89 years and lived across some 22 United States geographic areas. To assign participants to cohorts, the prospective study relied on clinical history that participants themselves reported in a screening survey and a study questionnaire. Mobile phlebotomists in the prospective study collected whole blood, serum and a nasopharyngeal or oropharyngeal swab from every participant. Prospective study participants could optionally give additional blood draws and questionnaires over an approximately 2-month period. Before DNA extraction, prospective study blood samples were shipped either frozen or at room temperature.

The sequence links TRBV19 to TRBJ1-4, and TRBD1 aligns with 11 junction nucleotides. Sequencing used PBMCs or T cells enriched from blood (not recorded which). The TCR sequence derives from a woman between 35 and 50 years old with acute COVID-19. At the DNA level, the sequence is TGTGCCAGTAGTACCGGGACAGGGGGAGGGGAAAAACTGTTTTTT. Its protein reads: CASSTGTGGGEKLFF.